The present T cell receptor (beta chain) was sequenced within a study of OX40 agonist ivuxolimab in advanced cancers. Study at large: An agonistic human IgG2 monoclonal antibody against OX40 (CD134) was given. Study-wide points: Some of the lowest clonal expansion was seen in partial responders at 0.1-3.0 mg/kg.

The CDR3 totals 15 residues. Germline CDR1 and CDR2: GTSNPN and SVGIG (reference sequence). Trimming took 2 bases from V and 1 from J; bases not matched to a gene: 7. TCRdb's copy holds only in-frame clones and misses some; the assay was immunoSEQ multiplex PCR. The repertoire has tens of thousands of clones, around 82% of them found once; the top ten carry roughly 4.9%. Worth noting for this clone: What it binds is unknown.

This clonotype was sampled from an adult with an advanced solid tumor such as melanoma, head and neck, liver or kidney cancer. The sample in question was CD4+ or CD8+ T cells sorted from blood, obtained in a trial of the OX40 agonist ivuxolimab. V usage is TRBV30 and J usage is TRBJ2-7; TRBD2 matches 8 bases. For the CDR3, the DNA is TGTGCCTGGAGTCGGGAACTAGCGGCATCCTACGAGCAGTACTTC. Translated, it gives CAWSRELAASYEQYF.